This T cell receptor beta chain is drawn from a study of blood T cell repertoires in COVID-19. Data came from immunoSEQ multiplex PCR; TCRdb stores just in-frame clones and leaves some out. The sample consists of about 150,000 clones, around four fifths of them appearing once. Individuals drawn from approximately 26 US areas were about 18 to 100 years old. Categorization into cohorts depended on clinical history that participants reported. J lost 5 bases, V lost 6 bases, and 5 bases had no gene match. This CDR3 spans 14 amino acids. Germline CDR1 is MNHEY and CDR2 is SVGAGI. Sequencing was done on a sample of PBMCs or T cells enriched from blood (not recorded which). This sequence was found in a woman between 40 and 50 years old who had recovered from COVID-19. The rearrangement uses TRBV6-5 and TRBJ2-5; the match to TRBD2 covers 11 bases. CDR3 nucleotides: TGTGCCAGCAGGCGAACTAGCGGGAGCGAGACCCAGTACTTC. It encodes CASRRTSGSETQYF.